This T cell receptor (beta chain) was obtained from a study of shared clonotypes between healthy human individuals. As defined, naive CD8 cells were CD45RO-negative and positively selected for CCR7, with terminally differentiated effector memory CD45RA+ cells excluded. Looked up from germline, CDR1 is SQVTM and CDR2 is ANQGSEA. With 7 bases removed from V and 2 bases from J, the gap between germline ends came to 16 bases. The length of the CDR3 is 14 residues. Using immunoSEQ multiplex PCR, the repertoire was profiled, and TCRdb retains in-frame clones only, with some absent. The sample comprises millions of clones, about 95% of which are singletons, and 0.85% to 1.2% rests with the top ten.

The sequenced sample was naive CD8+ T cells sorted from blood. V and J are TRBV29-1 and TRBJ2-3; D is unresolved. The sequence was obtained from a man in his late teens or twenties in good health. The chain's CDR3 is CSAESGANTDTQYF. In DNA form, the CDR3 reads TGCAGCGCGGAATCTGGAGCCAACACAGATACGCAGTATTTT.